This T cell receptor beta chain is drawn from a study of blood T cell repertoires in COVID-19. This clone came up a few times. The CDR3 is 15 residues long. Germline V CDR1 and CDR2: SEHNR, FQNEAQ (reference sequence). V dropped 5 bases and J dropped 3; count of bases not matched to a gene: 5. In the authors' methods: Quantification of nucleated cells was approximated via reference gene primer amplification. The protocol was immunoSEQ multiplex PCR, while the TCRdb copy is restricted to in-frame clones and leaves out a portion. D and trimming come from the DNA, and the V and J calls and clone size come from that table. This table has about 70,000 clones, 70% to 90% appearing once.

The clonotype comes from a human donor in a cohort sampled during active COVID-19. Sequenced input: peripheral blood. The chain combines TRBV7-9 with TRBJ2-2, with 8 positions matching TRBD2. The CDR3 region is CASSRTGGHTGELFF. The DNA for the CDR3 is TGTGCCAGCAGCCGGACGGGGGGGCACACCGGGGAGCTGTTTTTT. The variable domain in full, completed from reference TRBV7-9 and TRBJ2-2, reads DTGVSQNPRHKITKRGQNVTFRCDPISEHNRLYWYRQTLGQGPEFLTYFQNEAQLEKSRLLSDRFSAERPKGSFSTLEIQRTEQGDSAMYLCASSRTGGHTGELFFGEGSRLTVL.